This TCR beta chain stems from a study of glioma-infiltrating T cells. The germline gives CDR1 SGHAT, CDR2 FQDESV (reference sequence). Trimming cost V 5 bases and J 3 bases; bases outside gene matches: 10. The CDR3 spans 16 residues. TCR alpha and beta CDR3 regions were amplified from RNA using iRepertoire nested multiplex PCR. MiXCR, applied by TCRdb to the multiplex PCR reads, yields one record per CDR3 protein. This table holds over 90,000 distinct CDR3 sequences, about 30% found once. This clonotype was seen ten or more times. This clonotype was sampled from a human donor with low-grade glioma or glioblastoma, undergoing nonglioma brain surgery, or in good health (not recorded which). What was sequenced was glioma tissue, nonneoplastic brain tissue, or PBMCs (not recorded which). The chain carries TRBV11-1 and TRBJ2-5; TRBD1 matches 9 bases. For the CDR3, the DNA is TGTGCCAGCAGCCTCCGTCCCGGGACAGGGAAAGAGACCCAGTACTTC. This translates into CASSLRPGTGKETQYF. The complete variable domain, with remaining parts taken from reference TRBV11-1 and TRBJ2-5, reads EAEVAQSPRYKITEKSQAVAFWCDPISGHATLYWYRQILGQGPELLVQFQDESVVDDSQLPKDRFSAERLKGVDSTLKIQPAELGDSAMYLCASSLRPGTGKETQYFGPGTRLLVL.